The TCR beta chain described here comes from a study of OX40 agonist ivuxolimab in advanced cancers. Study at large: Mean age approximately 59 years, range about 20 to 90; roughly 82% male.

The CDR3 contains 15 residues. The V gene's germline CDR1 is MGHDK and CDR2 SYGVNS. Trimming removed 4 bases from V and 3 bases from J; junction bases left unmatched: 6. Generated by immunoSEQ multiplex PCR, the TCRdb table keeps only in-frame clones and is missing some. The data show 98,000 or so clones, with 75% to 95% seen just once and around 2.6% held by the top ten. The rearrangement links TRBV25-1 to TRBJ2-7; TRBD1 matches 10 bases. The receptor's source is an adult with an advanced solid tumor such as melanoma, head and neck, liver or kidney cancer. The specimen comprised CD4+ or CD8+ T cells sorted from blood, sampled in a trial of the OX40 agonist ivuxolimab. The CDR3 DNA reads as TGTGCCAGCAGTGGGGGACAGGGGAGTTTCTACGAGCAGTACTTC. It codes for CASSGGQGSFYEQYF.